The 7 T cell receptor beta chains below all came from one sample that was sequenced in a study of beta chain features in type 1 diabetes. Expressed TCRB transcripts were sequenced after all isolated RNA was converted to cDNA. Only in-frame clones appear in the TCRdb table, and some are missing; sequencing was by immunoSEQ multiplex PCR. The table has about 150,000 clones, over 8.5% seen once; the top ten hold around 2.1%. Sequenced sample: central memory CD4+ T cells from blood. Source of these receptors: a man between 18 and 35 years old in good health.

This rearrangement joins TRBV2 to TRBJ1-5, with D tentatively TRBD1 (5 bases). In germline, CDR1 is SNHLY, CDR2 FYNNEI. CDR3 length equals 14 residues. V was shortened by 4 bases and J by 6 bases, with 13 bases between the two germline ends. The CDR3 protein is CASSGSRGGQPQHF. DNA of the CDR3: TGTGCCAGCAGTGGATCGAGGGGCGGTCAGCCCCAGCATTTT.

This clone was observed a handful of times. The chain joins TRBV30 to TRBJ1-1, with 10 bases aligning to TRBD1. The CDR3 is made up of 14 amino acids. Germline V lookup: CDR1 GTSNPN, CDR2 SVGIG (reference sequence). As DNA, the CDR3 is TGTGCAAGGAGGTTCCCCGGGACAGGGGAGAAAGCTTTCTTT. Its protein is CARRFPGTGEKAFF.

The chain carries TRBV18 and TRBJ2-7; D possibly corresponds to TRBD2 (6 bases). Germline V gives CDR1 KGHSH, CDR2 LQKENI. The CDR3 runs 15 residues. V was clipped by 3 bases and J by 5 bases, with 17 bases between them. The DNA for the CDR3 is TGTGCCAGCTCACCTCTGAGGGAGGTTTGGAACGAGCAGTACTTC. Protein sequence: CASSPLREVWNEQYF.

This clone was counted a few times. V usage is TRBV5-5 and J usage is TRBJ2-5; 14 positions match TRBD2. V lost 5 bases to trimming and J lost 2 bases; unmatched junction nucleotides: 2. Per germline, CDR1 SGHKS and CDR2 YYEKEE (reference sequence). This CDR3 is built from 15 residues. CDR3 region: CASRRLAGGQETQYF. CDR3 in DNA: TGTGCCAGCAGGAGACTAGCGGGAGGGCAAGAGACCCAGTACTTC. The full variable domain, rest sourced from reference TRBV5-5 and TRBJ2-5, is DAGVTQSPTHLIKTRGQQVTLRCSPISGHKSVSWYQQVLGQGPQFIFQYYEKEERGRGNFPDRFSARQFPNYSSELNVNALLLGDSALYLCASRRLAGGQETQYFGPGTRLLVL.

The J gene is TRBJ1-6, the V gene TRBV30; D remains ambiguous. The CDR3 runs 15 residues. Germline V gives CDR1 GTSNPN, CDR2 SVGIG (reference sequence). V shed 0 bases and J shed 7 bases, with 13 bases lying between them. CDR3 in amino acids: CAWSVLTAQNSPLHF. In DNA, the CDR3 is TGTGCCTGGAGTGTACTAACGGCCCAAAATTCACCCCTCCACTTT.

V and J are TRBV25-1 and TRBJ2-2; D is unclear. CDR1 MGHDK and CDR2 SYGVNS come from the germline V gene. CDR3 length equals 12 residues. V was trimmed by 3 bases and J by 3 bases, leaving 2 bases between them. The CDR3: CASSDHTGELFF. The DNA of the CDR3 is TGTGCCAGCAGTGACCACACCGGGGAGCTGTTTTTT.

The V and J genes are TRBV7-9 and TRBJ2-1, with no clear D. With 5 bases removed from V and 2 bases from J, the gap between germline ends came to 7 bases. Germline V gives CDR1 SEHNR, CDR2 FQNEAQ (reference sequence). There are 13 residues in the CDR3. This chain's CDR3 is CASSPPPYNEQFF. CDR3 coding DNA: TGTGCCAGCAGCCCACCTCCCTACAATGAGCAGTTCTTC. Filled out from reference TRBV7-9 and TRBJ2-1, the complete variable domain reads DTGVSQNPRHKITKRGQNVTFRCDPISEHNRLYWYRQTLGQGPEFLTYFQNEAQLEKSRLLSDRFSAERPKGSFSTLEIQRTEQGDSAMYLCASSPPPYNEQFFGPGTRLTVL.